This T cell receptor beta chain was documented in a study of cytomegalovirus exposure and HLA in healthy donors. Broader study findings: In a later analysis, compared with equally common non-associated chains, HLA-associated beta chains were more expanded.

A remark on this clone: Its specificity is unknown.

Germline V gives CDR1 SGHTA, CDR2 FQGNSA. The V gene end was trimmed by 4 bases and the J gene end by 5 bases; junction bases not matched to a gene: 7. The CDR3 totals 15 residues. The PCR used 60 Vbeta and 13 Jbeta primers. Per the original methods: In a later analysis, the count reached 80 million or so unique TCR beta chains, with about 11 million shared. Clones were read by immunoSEQ multiplex PCR, and TCRdb kept only the in-frame ones, dropping some. V, J and clone size are taken as reported in that table, and D and trimming were inferred from the DNA itself. The table lists about 170,000 clones, approximately 71% of them singletons.

Sequencing used PBMCs. The sequence derives from a young woman in good health and CMV-seropositive. The V and J genes are TRBV7-2 and TRBJ2-1; 8 bases align to TRBD2. The CDR3 reads CASSSPGGPDNEQFF. As DNA, the CDR3 is TGTGCCAGCAGCTCCCCGGGGGGGCCCGACAATGAGCAGTTCTTC.